This T cell receptor beta chain was retrieved from a study of molecular identifiers for immune sequencing clone quantification. The study, taken as a whole, reports: Among about 1 million naive cells, as was reported, spiked Jurkat TCR RNA from one cell was detectable. Among effectors, clones above 20 RNA copies held over 97% of molecules; among naive cells, under 1%. Identical TCR molecules that share a barcode could lead to an underestimation of highly expanded clone sizes.

Trimming removed 6 bases at V and 0 bases at J, with 13 bases between. The CDR3 totals 15 residues. CDR1 and CDR2 (germline): MGHRA, YSYEKL. Many counts were recorded for this clonotype. The antigen is not known. TCRdb called the PCR reads again in MiXCR, with one record for every CDR3 protein. This sample has over 600,000 distinct CDR3 sequences; 20% occur once, and the top ten carry 0.85% to 0.9%. The rearrangement joins TRBV4-1 to TRBJ2-3, with a weak D call TRBD2 (6 bases). The receptor's source is a human donor in good health. Some libraries in this study had Jurkat cell RNA spiked in. Sequenced: naive CD8+ T cells from blood, with Jurkat cell RNA spiked in. Subset denoted: FACS-sorted CD8+CD4-CCR7+CD45RA+ naive T cells. Here the CDR3 reads CASRLGLQSTDTQYF. DNA for the CDR3: TGCGCCAGCAGATTGGGACTGCAGAGCACAGATACGCAGTATTTT.